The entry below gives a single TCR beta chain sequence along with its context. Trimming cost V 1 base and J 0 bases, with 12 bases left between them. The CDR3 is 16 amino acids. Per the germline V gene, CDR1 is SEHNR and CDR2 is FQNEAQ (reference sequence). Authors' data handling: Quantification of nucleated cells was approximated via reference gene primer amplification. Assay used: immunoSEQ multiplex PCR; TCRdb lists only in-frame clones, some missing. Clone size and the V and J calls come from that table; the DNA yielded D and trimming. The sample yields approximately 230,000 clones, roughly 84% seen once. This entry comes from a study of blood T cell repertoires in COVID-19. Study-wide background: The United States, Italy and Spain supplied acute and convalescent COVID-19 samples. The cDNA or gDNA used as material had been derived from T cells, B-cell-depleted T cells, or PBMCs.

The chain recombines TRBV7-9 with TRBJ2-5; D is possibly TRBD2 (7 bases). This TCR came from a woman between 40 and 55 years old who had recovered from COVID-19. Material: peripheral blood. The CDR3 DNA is TGTGCCAGCAGCTTAGGGGCGGGGGCCAACCAAGAGACCCAGTACTTC. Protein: CASSLGAGANQETQYF.